The 3 T cell receptor beta chains presented below share a single source sample, sequenced in a study of radiotherapy plus CTLA-4 blockade in lung cancer. This table comes from immunoSEQ multiplex PCR, and its TCRdb copy is limited to in-frame clones, with some not included. The sample records more than 40,000 clones, 76% being singletons. The material sequenced was peripheral blood, taken from a patient treated with radiotherapy plus ipilimumab. These receptors all come from a human donor with non-small cell lung cancer who had stable disease on radiotherapy plus ipilimumab.

The rearrangement links TRBV7-2 to TRBJ2-5; 8 positions agree with TRBD2. Germline-derived CDR1 and CDR2 are SGHTA and FQGNSA. V shed 5 bases, J shed 5 bases, and the junction held 13 bases outside the gene matches. This CDR3 is 16 amino acids long. DNA of the CDR3: TGTGCCAGCAGCCCTAGGGAGCGGGGGCCGGGGGAGACCCAGTACTTC. This sequence encodes CASSPRERGPGETQYF.

The chain combines TRBV5-5 with TRBJ2-1; D gene unclear. Trimming stripped 1 base from V and 10 bases from J, with 18 bases between. CDR1 and CDR2 from the germline V gene are SGHKS and YYEKEE (reference sequence). The CDR3 loop spans 15 amino acids. The CDR3 spells CASSLSVWTAREQFF. The CDR3 nucleotides are TGTGCCAGCAGCTTGTCTGTTTGGACGGCGCGGGAGCAGTTCTTC.

The V gene is TRBV5-5, the J gene TRBJ1-2, with 7 nucleotides matching TRBD1. Per the germline V gene, CDR1 is SGHKS and CDR2 is YYEKEE (reference sequence). The CDR3 is 15 residues long. Trimming removed 2 bases from V and 7 bases from J; junction bases left unmatched: 11. The CDR3 coding sequence is TGTGCCAGCAGCTTTAATCAAGGGGGCAGCGGTGGCTACACCTTC. It yields the protein CASSFNQGGSGGYTF.